These T cell receptor beta chains were read from a single sample in a study of human T cells and chemical hapten exposure. TCRdb re-called the RACE reads with MiXCR, one entry per CDR3 protein. The repertoire holds about 50,000 distinct CDR3 sequences, about 10% seen once, with about 1.7% in the top ten. The sample here was whole blood, taken in connection with sensitization to the hapten diphenylcyclopropenone (DPC). These receptors were taken from a woman aged 45-65 years with alopecia areata. Some clones in this sample may be carry-over from other donors' samples. The CDR3 runs from the conserved cysteine through the conserved F or W. The order of the fields is V gene, J gene, clone size, CDR3 length, D gene, CDR3 protein, CDR3 DNA. D genes are given only for firm matches. Size is omitted from some rows. Given values are once, few, many or a class for expanded clones.

V: TRBV28; J: TRBJ2-1; size: -; length: 14; D: -; CDR3: CASSLVGRVDEQFF; DNA: TGTGCCAGCAGTTTAGTGGGGCGGGTGGATGAGCAGTTCTTC
V: TRBV10-1; J: TRBJ2-5; size: many; length: 11; D: TRBD1; CDR3: CARTGGETQYF; DNA: TGCGCCAGGACAGGGGGAGAGACCCAGTACTTC
V: TRBV28; J: TRBJ1-6; size: many; length: 15; D: -; CDR3: CASRDSYSYNSPLHF; DNA: TGTGCCAGCAGGGACAGCTACTCCTATAATTCACCCCTCCACTTT
V: TRBV28; J: TRBJ1-1; size: few; length: 15; D: -; CDR3: CASSFRRSSNTEAFF; DNA: TGTGCCAGCAGTTTTAGGCGCAGCTCGAACACTGAAGCTTTCTTT
V: TRBV7-8; J: TRBJ1-1; size: many; length: 16; D: -; CDR3: CASSLTLFAQNTEAFF; DNA: TGTGCCAGCAGCTTAACCCTCTTCGCCCAGAACACTGAAGCTTTCTTT
V: TRBV6-2/TRBV6-3; J: TRBJ2-2; size: many; length: 13; D: TRBD1; CDR3: CATERTGPGELFF; DNA: TGTGCCACCGAAAGGACAGGACCCGGGGAGCTGTTTTTT
V: TRBV7-9; J: TRBJ1-4; size: many; length: 14; D: -; CDR3: CASSLYRDEEKLFF; DNA: TGTGCCAGCAGCTTATACAGGGACGAAGAAAAACTGTTTTTT
V: TRBV2; J: TRBJ1-1; size: few; length: 12; D: -; CDR3: CASREGVPEAFF; DNA: TGTGCCAGCAGGGAGGGGGTGCCTGAAGCTTTCTTT
V: TRBV28; J: TRBJ1-2; size: few; length: 14; D: TRBD1; CDR3: CASGIPTGNYGYTF; DNA: TGTGCCAGCGGAATCCCGACAGGGAACTATGGCTACACCTTC
V: TRBV13; J: TRBJ2-2; size: few; length: 14; D: -; CDR3: CASMVSGNTGELFF; DNA: TGTGCCAGCATGGTTAGCGGTAACACCGGGGAGCTGTTTTTT
V: TRBV6-5; J: TRBJ2-3; size: few; length: 16; D: -; CDR3: CASSHRRPLSADTQYF; DNA: TGTGCCAGCAGCCACCGGAGGCCCCTCTCGGCAGATACGCAGTATTTT
V: TRBV10-2; J: TRBJ1-5; size: few; length: 14; D: -; CDR3: CASSGTVSNQPQHF; DNA: TGCGCCAGCAGTGGGACAGTTAGCAATCAGCCCCAGCATTTT
V: TRBV11-2; J: TRBJ2-3; size: -; length: 15; D: TRBD2; CDR3: CASSFGGGSTDTQYF; DNA: TGTGCCAGCAGCTTCGGCGGGGGGTCCACAGATACGCAGTATTTT
V: TRBV29-1; J: TRBJ1-6; size: -; length: 13; D: TRBD1; CDR3: CSVKTGVNSPLHF; DNA: TGCAGCGTTAAGACAGGGGTCAATTCACCCCTCCACTTT
V: TRBV29-1; J: TRBJ2-7; size: few; length: 13; D: -; CDR3: CSVRDRLSYEQYF; DNA: TGCAGCGTCCGGGACCGACTCTCCTACGAGCAGTACTTC
V: TRBV6-4; J: TRBJ2-1; size: -; length: 13; D: -; CDR3: CDSSIGLSDEQFF; DNA: TGTGACAGCAGTATCGGACTGAGCGATGAGCAGTTCTTC
V: TRBV4-1; J: TRBJ2-1; size: few; length: 16; D: TRBD2; CDR3: CASSLRTSGGASEQFF; DNA: TGCGCCAGCAGCCTTCGGACTAGCGGGGGGGCAAGTGAGCAGTTCTTC
V: TRBV10-1; J: TRBJ2-5; size: few; length: 14; D: -; CDR3: CASSESQGLETQYF; DNA: TGCGCCAGCAGTGAGAGTCAGGGCTTAGAGACCCAGTACTTC
V: TRBV6-5; J: TRBJ2-2; size: -; length: 16; D: -; CDR3: CASSYSERSSAGELFF; DNA: TGTGCCAGCAGTTACTCGGAGCGGTCTAGTGCCGGGGAGCTGTTTTTT
V: TRBV5-1; J: TRBJ2-1; size: many; length: 15; D: TRBD2; CDR3: CASSPGLAGPNEQFF; DNA: TGCGCCAGCAGCCCAGGACTAGCGGGCCCGAATGAGCAGTTCTTC
V: TRBV11-2; J: TRBJ1-2; size: -; length: 14; D: -; CDR3: CASTDRLQGYGYTF; DNA: TGTGCCAGCACCGATCGGCTACAGGGCTATGGCTACACCTTC
V: TRBV12-3/TRBV12-4; J: TRBJ1-3; size: many; length: 15; D: -; CDR3: CASRSGGSSGNTIYF; DNA: TGTGCCAGCAGGTCCGGGGGGTCCTCTGGAAACACCATATATTTT
V: TRBV20-1; J: TRBJ2-7; size: many; length: 14; D: -; CDR3: CSAREVLGRNEQYF; DNA: TGCAGTGCTAGAGAGGTTTTGGGGAGGAACGAGCAGTACTTC
V: TRBV20-1; J: TRBJ2-2; size: many; length: 19; D: -; CDR3: CSAREEAGGVFANTGELFF; DNA: TGCAGTGCTAGAGAGGAAGCCGGTGGGGTATTCGCGAACACCGGGGAGCTGTTTTTT
V: TRBV7-2; J: TRBJ1-5; size: many; length: 15; D: TRBD1; CDR3: CASSPTGTGPQPQHF; DNA: TGTGCCAGCAGCCCGACCGGGACAGGGCCTCAGCCCCAGCATTTT
V: TRBV5-1; J: TRBJ2-5; size: many; length: 15; D: -; CDR3: CASSLDNPQRETQYF; DNA: TGCGCCAGCAGCTTGGACAATCCTCAAAGGGAGACCCAGTACTTC
V: TRBV20-1; J: TRBJ2-7; size: few; length: 15; D: TRBD2; CDR3: CSAPRSGFGSYEQYF; DNA: TGCAGTGCTCCCCGTAGCGGGTTTGGTAGCTACGAGCAGTACTTC
V: TRBV2; J: TRBJ2-3; size: few; length: 15; D: TRBD2; CDR3: CASSDGSGNSDTQYF; DNA: TGTGCCAGCAGTGACGGGAGCGGGAACTCAGATACGCAGTATTTT
V: TRBV6-1; J: TRBJ2-3; size: -; length: 16; D: -; CDR3: CASTSLRLGGRVTQYF; DNA: TGTGCCAGTACCTCATTGCGCCTGGGTGGCAGAGTTACGCAGTATTTT
V: TRBV9; J: TRBJ2-2; size: few; length: 18; D: TRBD2; CDR3: CASSVGLAGGTNTGELFF; DNA: TGTGCCAGCAGCGTAGGACTAGCGGGAGGCACAAACACCGGGGAGCTGTTTTTT
V: TRBV7-9; J: TRBJ1-2; size: many; length: 15; D: -; CDR3: CASSFVDRGALGYTF; DNA: TGTGCCAGCAGCTTCGTTGATCGGGGGGCGCTTGGCTACACCTTC
V: TRBV4-3; J: TRBJ1-4; size: -; length: 14; D: -; CDR3: CASSQAGANEKLFF; DNA: TGCGCCAGCAGCCAAGCTGGGGCCAATGAAAAACTGTTTTTT
V: TRBV7-2; J: TRBJ1-1; size: few; length: 12; D: -; CDR3: CASSFASFYAFF; DNA: TGTGCCAGCAGCTTCGCGAGTTTTTATGCTTTCTTT
V: TRBV20-1; J: TRBJ2-1; size: few; length: 15; D: TRBD2; CDR3: CSARASGRADNEQFF; DNA: TGCAGTGCTAGAGCAAGCGGGAGGGCCGACAATGAGCAGTTCTTC
V: TRBV6-2/TRBV6-3; J: TRBJ1-5; size: few; length: 13; D: TRBD1; CDR3: CAVGQGVGQPQHF; DNA: TGTGCCGTCGGACAGGGGGTGGGTCAGCCCCAGCATTTT
V: TRBV4-3; J: TRBJ2-7; size: -; length: 15; D: -; CDR3: CASSQGRAGSYEQYF; DNA: TGCGCCAGCAGCCAAGGACGTGCAGGGAGTTACGAGCAGTACTTC
V: TRBV28; J: TRBJ1-5; size: -; length: 14; D: TRBD1; CDR3: CASTTGQGDQPQHF; DNA: TGTGCCAGCACCACGGGACAGGGGGATCAGCCCCAGCATTTT